This T cell receptor beta chain derives from a study of spatial heterogeneity in lung cancer. Study-wide findings and caveats: Resection saw ubiquitous expanded tumor TCRs appear in blood more than follow-up did.

TCRdb ran MiXCR on the 5' RACE reads and lists one entry per CDR3 protein. The profile covers fewer than 65,000 distinct CDR3 sequences, with 6.3% appearing a single time and under 15% taken by the ten largest. Time point reported: sample taken at primary tumor resection. This clonotype was counted at least ten times. What it binds is unknown. Here the sequenced sample was PBMCs, taken at surgery. The origin of this receptor is a female donor with early-stage non-small cell lung cancer.

The CDR3 loop is CASSDPKQGVTGELFF. CDR3 sequence (DNA): TGTGCCAGCAGTGACCCCAAGCAGGGGGTGACCGGGGAGCTGTTTTTT. The genes are TRBV2 and TRBJ2-2, with 7 bases identical to TRBD1. The V gene's germline CDR1 is SNHLY and CDR2 FYNNEI. V gave up 3 bases and J gave up 5 bases; unmatched junction bases: 9. The CDR3 extends over 16 amino acids.